What follows are 25 T cell receptor beta chains derived from one specimen sequenced in a study of radiotherapy plus CTLA-4 blockade in lung cancer. Data came from immunoSEQ multiplex PCR; TCRdb stores just in-frame clones and leaves some out. The sample has about 80,000 clones; 70% to 90% are singletons. Sequenced material: peripheral blood, taken from a patient treated with radiotherapy plus ipilimumab. These receptors all come from a human donor with non-small cell lung cancer who had stable disease on radiotherapy plus ipilimumab.

V gene TRBV5-4 combines with J gene TRBJ2-3, with D perhaps matching TRBD2 (6 bases). This CDR3 is built from 16 residues. CDR1 and CDR2 from the germline V gene are SGHNT and YYREEE (reference sequence). V lost 0 bases to trimming and J lost 4 bases, with 15 bases between them. Here the CDR3 reads CASSLGGQGGADTQYF. As DNA, the CDR3 is TGTGCCAGCAGCTTGGGGGGTCAGGGCGGGGCAGATACGCAGTATTTT.

The V and J genes are TRBV28 and TRBJ1-1; D gene unclear. The CDR3 spans 12 residues. The V end was cut by 3 bases, the J end by 8 bases, with 10 bases between. Germline CDR1 MDHEN, CDR2 SYDVKM. Written as DNA, the CDR3 is TGTGCCAGCAGTTTGGGCACAGTCGAAGCTTTCTTT. It translates to CASSLGTVEAFF.

V and J are TRBV14 and TRBJ2-1; D tentatively reads TRBD1 or TRBD2 (5 bases each). Germline lookup yields CDR1 SGHDN and CDR2 FVKESK. There are 17 residues in the CDR3. Between the trimmed V and J ends, which lost 0 bases and 8 bases, there was a span of 20 bases. Here the CDR3 reads CASSQDLRGPGVDEQFF. As DNA, the CDR3 is TGTGCCAGCAGCCAAGATCTACGGGGCCCAGGTGTGGATGAGCAGTTCTTC.

The chain recombines TRBV28 with TRBJ2-1; 14 bases fit TRBD2. Germline trimming cut 6 bases from V and 6 bases from J; bases unmatched to any gene: 4. The CDR3 has 15 residues. Per germline, CDR1 MDHEN and CDR2 SYDVKM. The CDR3, as DNA: TGTGCCAGCAGCGTCGGGACTAGCGGGGGCAATGAGCAGTTCTTC. Amino acids: CASSVGTSGGNEQFF.

The chain joins TRBV5-1 to TRBJ1-3; D is unclear. Trimming pared 1 base from V and 0 bases from J, leaving 8 bases between. In germline, CDR1 is SGHRS, CDR2 YFSETQ. The CDR3 sequence is 15 residues long. The CDR3: CASSLTVFSGNTIYF. In DNA, the CDR3 is TGCGCCAGCAGCTTGACAGTTTTCTCTGGAAACACCATATATTTT.

This chain connects TRBV5-4 to TRBJ1-4, with 9 positions matching TRBD1. The CDR3 extends over 15 amino acids. Looked up from germline, CDR1 is SGHNT and CDR2 is YYREEE (reference sequence). Trimming removed 3 bases from V and 8 bases from J; junction bases left unmatched: 8. CDR3 residues: CASSSFRDREEKLFF. Written as DNA, the CDR3 is TGTGCCAGCAGCTCCTTCCGGGACAGGGAGGAAAAACTGTTTTTT.

The chain has TRBV30 and TRBJ1-4; D not certain. The CDR3 is 11 amino acids. Trimming left V 1 base short and J 12 bases short, with 9 bases between. The germline V gene has CDR1 GTSNPN and CDR2 SVGIG (reference sequence). CDR3 region: CAWSGPAELFF. The CDR3 DNA follows: TGTGCCTGGAGTGGACCTGCTGAACTGTTTTTT.

J is TRBJ2-3 and V is TRBV7-2; D may be TRBD2 (6 bases). Trimming stripped 5 bases from V and 10 bases from J, with 16 bases between. Germline CDR1 reads SGHTA; CDR2 reads FQGNSA. The CDR3 runs 13 residues. As DNA, the CDR3 is TGTGCCAGCAGCCCTGATAGCGGTGAGGCGCAGTATTTT. Translating gives CASSPDSGEAQYF.

The chain employs TRBV15 and TRBJ2-1, with D maybe TRBD2 (5 bases). V shed 3 bases and J shed 5 bases, with 11 bases lying between them. The CDR3 has 14 amino acids. Germline V gene lookup returns CDR1 LNHNV and CDR2 YYDKDF (reference sequence). The CDR3 spells CATSRLLEDNEQFF. DNA of the CDR3: TGTGCCACCAGCAGGTTACTAGAGGACAATGAGCAGTTCTTC.

CDR3 nucleotide sequence: TGTGCCTGGAGTCCCATAGGGCAGGGGGCCGGGGAGCAGTTCTTC. It specifies CAWSPIGQGAGEQFF. The chain is built from TRBV30 and TRBJ2-1; 8 bases line up with TRBD1. The CDR3 is 15 residues long. The germline V gene encodes CDR1 GTSNPN and CDR2 SVGIG (reference sequence). With 2 bases clipped from V and 10 bases from J, the junction kept 13 bases outside the gene matches.

This chain uses TRBV5-4 with TRBJ1-1; D unresolved. The V end was cut by 4 bases, the J end by 0 bases, with 10 bases between. CDR1 is SGHNT, CDR2 YYREEE, per germline (reference sequence). CDR3 length equals 14 residues. The CDR3 is CASSRGQLNTEAFF. DNA of the CDR3: TGTGCCAGCAGCCGTGGCCAGTTGAACACTGAAGCTTTCTTT.

The V and J genes are TRBV5-6 and TRBJ1-4, with 8 bases fitting TRBD1. The germline V gene encodes CDR1 SGHDT and CDR2 YYEEEE. V trimming: 0 bases; J trimming: 3 bases; junction bases outside the gene matches: 7. The CDR3 spans 17 residues. This CDR3 is CASSLGAGGSSNEKLFF. Here the CDR3 DNA reads TGTGCCAGCAGCTTGGGCGCAGGGGGCAGTTCTAATGAAAAACTGTTTTTT.

The V gene is TRBV5-4, the J gene TRBJ2-6; no firm D call. CDR1 and CDR2 from the germline V gene are SGHNT and YYREEE (reference sequence). The CDR3 loop spans 17 amino acids. The V gene lost 2 bases and the J gene lost 0 bases, with 12 bases spanning the gap. This CDR3 is CASSFKSGISGANVLTF. The CDR3 DNA is TGTGCCAGCAGCTTTAAGTCGGGCATCTCTGGGGCCAACGTCCTGACTTTC. The full variable domain, completed using reference TRBV5-4 and TRBJ2-6, is ETGVTQSPTHLIKTRGQQVTLRCSSQSGHNTVSWYQQALGQGPQFIFQYYREEENGRGNFPPRFSGLQFPNYSSELNVNALELDDSALYLCASSFKSGISGANVLTFGAGSRLTVL.

The rearrangement uses TRBV28 and TRBJ1-2, with D possibly TRBD1 on 5 matching bases. This CDR3 is built from 12 residues. Trimming took off 10 bases at V and 6 bases at J, with 15 bases between the two ends. Germline V gene lookup returns CDR1 MDHEN and CDR2 SYDVKM. CDR3 sequence: CATIIRGDGYTF. For the CDR3, the DNA is TGTGCCACCATTATAAGGGGTGATGGCTACACCTTC.

Only one count was recorded for this clone. The rearrangement joins TRBV11-2 to TRBJ2-7; 9 positions agree with TRBD1. The CDR3 covers 13 residues. Germline V gene sequence: CDR1 SGHAT, CDR2 FQNNGV. After removal of 3 bases from V and 4 bases from J, the junction contained 1 base not matched to a gene. Written as DNA, the CDR3 is TGTGCCAGCAGCTTCGGACAGGGGTACGAGCAGTACTTC. This encodes CASSFGQGYEQYF.

The chain couples TRBV7-9 to TRBJ1-5; D not resolved. CDR3 length equals 15 residues. Trimming left V 5 bases short and J 0 bases short, with 11 bases between. CDR1 is SEHNR and CDR2 is FQNEAQ in the germline V gene (reference sequence). This CDR3 reads CASSMGANSNQPQHF. The CDR3 nucleotides are TGTGCCAGCAGCATGGGAGCGAATAGCAATCAGCCCCAGCATTTT.

Only a few counts were recorded for this clone. The gene calls are TRBV10-1 and TRBJ2-7, with 8 bases matching TRBD1. With 3 bases clipped from V and 0 bases from J, the junction kept 7 bases outside the gene matches. This CDR3 contains 16 residues. Germline V gives CDR1 WNHNN, CDR2 SYGVQD (reference sequence). DNA for the CDR3: TGCGCCAGCAGTGACCTGACAGGGGATAGCTCCTACGAGCAGTACTTC. Amino acids: CASSDLTGDSSYEQYF.

This clone showed up just once. The chain has TRBV7-9 and TRBJ2-7; D remains unclear. The CDR3 spans 12 residues. V was trimmed by 4 bases and J by 2 bases, leaving 6 bases between them. Germline loops: CDR1 SEHNR, CDR2 FQNEAQ (reference sequence). CDR3 in DNA: TGTGCCAGCAGCTCAGCTACCTACGAGCAGTACTTC. It yields the protein CASSSATYEQYF.

The V call is TRBV5-6, the J call TRBJ1-2, with 12 bases aligning to TRBD1. The V gene end was trimmed by 2 bases and the J gene end by 1 base; junction bases not matched to a gene: 6. This CDR3 is built from 17 residues. Germline V gene data show CDR1 as SGHDT and CDR2 as YYEEEE. CDR3 sequence: CASSFRDRGLSNYGYTF. In DNA form, the CDR3 reads TGTGCCAGCAGCTTCCGGGACAGGGGGCTCAGTAACTATGGCTACACCTTC. The full variable domain, with the rest looked up from reference TRBV5-6 and TRBJ1-2, is DAGVTQSPTHLIKTRGQQVTLRCSPKSGHDTVSWYQQALGQGPQFIFQYYEEEERQRGNFPDRFSGHQFPNYSSELNVNALLLGDSALYLCASSFRDRGLSNYGYTFGSGTRLTVV.

This chain joins TRBV5-1 and TRBJ2-2; D is unresolved. The CDR3 runs 12 residues. The V end lost 4 bases, the J end lost 4 bases, and 5 bases lay between the germline ends. The germline CDR1 and CDR2 sequences are SGHRS and YFSETQ. The CDR3 protein is CASSPTTGELFF. The CDR3 DNA reads TGCGCCAGCAGCCCAACCACCGGGGAGCTGTTTTTT.

This clone is judged medium-sized (0.01 to 0.1%). The chain employs TRBV9 and TRBJ1-4; D gene uncertain. V was trimmed by 0 bases and J by 11 bases, leaving 11 bases between them. Germline CDR1 and CDR2: SGDLS and YYNGEE. The CDR3 has 13 amino acids. CDR3 nucleotides: TGTGCCAGCAGCGTAGGATCCCCCGGGAAACTGTTTTTT. Translated: CASSVGSPGKLFF.

The chain couples TRBV5-5 to TRBJ1-6; no definite D call. Trimming removed 0 bases at V and 4 bases at J, with 5 bases between. Germline-derived CDR1 and CDR2 are SGHKS and YYEKEE (reference sequence). The CDR3 is 14 amino acids. CDR3: CASSLGGYNSPLHF. DNA of the CDR3: TGTGCCAGCAGCTTGGGAGGATATAATTCACCCCTCCACTTT.

The chain joins TRBV7-9 to TRBJ2-7, with 10 bases fitting TRBD2. The V and J ends lost 3 bases and 3 bases, in that order; junction bases with no gene match: 5. This CDR3 spans 15 amino acids. Germline V gives CDR1 SEHNR, CDR2 FQNEAQ (reference sequence). CDR3 in DNA: TGTGCCAGCAGCTTTTCTGCTAGCGGGAGCTACGAGCAGTACTTC. It translates to CASSFSASGSYEQYF.

In this sample, this clone turned up a few times. The chain recombines TRBV6-6 with TRBJ1-5; the D is unclear. The germline CDR1 and CDR2 sequences are MNHNY and SVGAGI (reference sequence). This CDR3 region has 14 residues. Trimming took 6 bases from V and 7 from J, leaving 16 bases between them. CDR3 sequence: CASSRGVIRQPQHF. The CDR3 coding sequence is TGTGCCAGCAGCCGTGGGGTGATAAGGCAGCCCCAGCATTTT.

The chain employs TRBV5-1 and TRBJ1-5; D is ambiguous. Germline V gene lookup returns CDR1 SGHRS and CDR2 YFSETQ. The CDR3 has 15 amino acids. V lost 0 bases to trimming and J lost 0 bases, with 7 bases between them. The CDR3 DNA sequence: TGCGCCAGCAGCTTGGACAGCTATAGCAATCAGCCCCAGCATTTT. As protein: CASSLDSYSNQPQHF.